This T cell receptor (beta chain) comes out of a study of blood T cell repertoires in COVID-19. The CDR3 spans 13 residues. Germline lookup yields CDR1 LGHDT and CDR2 YNNKEL (reference sequence). Trimming removed 5 bases at V and 1 base at J, with 8 bases between. Using immunoSEQ multiplex PCR, the repertoire was profiled, and TCRdb retains in-frame clones only, with some absent. The data show some 140,000 clones, around 82% seen once. Source material: PBMCs or T cells enriched from blood (not recorded which). The chain recombines TRBV3-1 (or the pseudogene TRBV3-2) with TRBJ1-1; possibly TRBD1 for D (6 bases). The receptor comes from a man between 35 and 55 years old with acute COVID-19. The CDR3 spells CASSGGPNTEAFF. The CDR3 DNA reads TGTGCCAGCAGCGGGGGCCCGAACACTGAAGCTTTCTTT.